This T cell receptor (beta chain) was sequenced during a study of control samples from healthy donors and cancer patients. Germline CDR1 reads SGDLS; CDR2 reads YYNGEE. The CDR3 extends over 16 amino acids. V was pared by 0 bases and J by 0 bases, with 9 bases between. Sequencing was performed with immunoSEQ multiplex PCR; in TCRdb, only in-frame clones are kept and a portion is missing. The sample lists 55,000 to 65,000 clones, about 90% occurring once. Sequencing was carried out using PBMCs. The clonotype comes from a woman aged 60-75 years with lung cancer. This chain links TRBV9 with TRBJ2-2; weak D call: TRBD1 (6 bases). The CDR3 DNA is TGTGCCAGCAGCGTAGACCCAGGGGCGAACACCGGGGAGCTGTTTTTT. Translation: CASSVDPGANTGELFF.